Presented here are 21 T cell receptor beta chains from one specimen sequenced in a study of blood T cell repertoires in COVID-19 (dated by TCRdb to the early 2020s). Library preparation employed the immunoSEQ multiplex PCR assay. TCRdb mirrors the immuneACCESS table, restricted to in-frame sequences. Some clones are absent from its copies; in checked studies, under half trace to an unresolved V gene, and the reason for the others is unknown. The sample profile shows around 140,000 clones; 85% to 90% of them were found once. 2% to 2.5% of the sample belongs to the ten largest clones. Sample: peripheral blood. These receptors were obtained from a man aged 65-85 years with active COVID-19.

The rearrangement joins TRBV28 to TRBJ1-4; 8 bases map to TRBD1. The CDR3 sequence is 19 residues long. The V gene end was trimmed by 4 bases and the J gene end by 6 bases; junction bases not matched to a gene: 19. Germline V gene lookup returns CDR1 MDHEN and CDR2 SYDVKM. The CDR3 spells CASSSRLRQGSWLDEKLFF. For the CDR3, the DNA is TGTGCCAGCAGTTCCAGGCTTAGACAGGGGAGTTGGTTGGATGAAAAACTGTTTTTT. Using reference TRBV28 and TRBJ1-4 for the parts outside the CDR3, the full variable domain is DVKVTQSSRYLVKRTGEKVFLECVQDMDHENMFWYRQDPGLGLRLIYFSYDVKMKEKGDIPEGYSVSREKKERFSLILESASTNQTSMYLCASSSRLRQGSWLDEKLFFGSGTQLSVL.

The V and J genes are TRBV5-4 and TRBJ1-2; 9 bases map to TRBD1. Germline CDR1 SGHNT, CDR2 YYREEE (reference sequence). This CDR3 spans 14 amino acids. Germline trimming cut 4 bases from V and 8 bases from J; bases unmatched to any gene: 9. The CDR3 protein is CASSETGGRRGYTF. Written as DNA, the CDR3 is TGTGCCAGCAGCGAGACAGGGGGAAGAAGGGGCTACACCTTC.

This clone was seen once. The chain recombines TRBV5-8 with TRBJ2-2, with D possibly matching TRBD2 (6 bases). Germline V CDR1 and CDR2: SGHTS, YDEGEE. V gave up 2 bases and J gave up 7 bases, with 21 bases separating them. The CDR3 is made up of 17 amino acids. Here the CDR3 reads CASSLWDSIEAHGELFF. DNA for the CDR3: TGTGCCAGCAGCTTATGGGACTCAATCGAAGCACACGGGGAGCTGTTTTTT.

J is TRBJ2-1 and V is TRBV30, with TRBD2 identical over 15 bases. With 2 bases clipped from V and 12 bases from J, the junction kept 8 bases outside the gene matches. The CDR3 sequence is 15 residues long. The germline CDR1 and CDR2 sequences are GTSNPN and SVGIG (reference sequence). CDR3 sequence: CAWSPGLAGGLGQFF. The CDR3 DNA reads TGTGCCTGGAGTCCCGGACTAGCGGGAGGGCTAGGGCAGTTCTTC.

The chain joins TRBV28 to TRBJ1-1, with 7 bases identical to TRBD1. Germline assignment: CDR1 MDHEN and CDR2 SYDVKM. The trim removed 3 bases at V and 1 base at J, leaving 5 bases unmatched. The CDR3 has 15 amino acids. The CDR3 nucleotides are TGTGCCAGCAGTTTGGCAGGGGGAGGGAACACTGAAGCTTTCTTT. It is translated as CASSLAGGGNTEAFF.

The V call is TRBV5-4, the J call TRBJ2-7; 10 positions match TRBD1. Germline lookup yields CDR1 SGHNT and CDR2 YYREEE (reference sequence). This CDR3 has 13 residues. The ends lost 4 bases at V and 10 bases at J; junction bases unmatched: 8. CDR3 sequence (DNA): TGTGCCAGCAGCACCCGACAGGGGGCGGACCAGTACTTC. This gives the protein CASSTRQGADQYF.

This chain links TRBV20-1 with TRBJ1-1, with unresolved D. This CDR3 is 13 amino acids long. Germline V lookup: CDR1 DFQATT, CDR2 SNEGSKA (reference sequence). V gave up 3 bases and J gave up 3 bases, with 11 bases separating them. In DNA, the CDR3 is TGCAGTGCTAGTGTCAGGCCGTACACTGAAGCTTTCTTT. Its protein product is CSASVRPYTEAFF.

This chain joins TRBV27 and TRBJ2-2; 15 bases are shared with TRBD2. The CDR3 runs to 17 residues. The ends lost 5 bases at V and 5 bases at J; junction bases unmatched: 6. Germline loops: CDR1 MNHEY, CDR2 SMNVEV (reference sequence). Here the CDR3 reads CASSRTSGRGKTGELFF. The CDR3 DNA follows: TGTGCCAGCAGTAGGACTAGCGGGAGGGGGAAGACCGGGGAGCTGTTTTTT.

This clone is a singleton in its sample. The chain recombines TRBV9 with TRBJ2-3, with D maybe TRBD2 (6 bases). This CDR3 has 15 amino acids. Germline CDR1 is SGDLS and CDR2 is YYNGEE. V lost 4 bases and J 1 base, leaving 13 bases between the germline ends. Here the CDR3 DNA reads TGTGCCAGCAGCCCCCAGCGGGTGGGCACAGATACGCAGTATTTT. This translates into CASSPQRVGTDTQYF.

The chain recombines TRBV3-1 (or the pseudogene TRBV3-2) with TRBJ1-2; 7 positions match TRBD1. The trim removed 1 base at V and 7 bases at J, leaving 9 bases unmatched. The germline gives CDR1 LGHDT, CDR2 YNNKEL (reference sequence). The CDR3 consists of 15 residues. The CDR3 region is CASSQARQGVGGYTF. CDR3 nucleotide sequence: TGTGCCAGCAGCCAAGCCCGACAGGGCGTAGGTGGCTACACCTTC.

The CDR3 region has the DNA TGTGCCAGCAGTTACTCGCTGGGACTTCCCAATGAGCAGTTCTTC. Translating gives CASSYSLGLPNEQFF. The chain couples TRBV6-5 to TRBJ2-1; possible D gene TRBD2, 6 bases. The CDR3 contains 15 residues. The germline CDR1 and CDR2 sequences are MNHEY and SVGAGI. The V end was cut by 0 bases, the J end by 6 bases, with 12 bases between.

The chain employs TRBV5-4 and TRBJ1-3, with D perhaps matching TRBD1 (5 bases). Trimming removed 4 bases at V and 4 bases at J, with 15 bases between. Germline CDR1 SGHNT, CDR2 YYREEE (reference sequence). This CDR3 has 15 residues. This CDR3 is CASSLKAGKGNTIYF. The DNA of the CDR3 is TGTGCCAGCAGCCTGAAGGCAGGGAAAGGAAACACCATATATTTT.

The chain has TRBV2 and TRBJ1-5; a possible D gene is TRBD1 (5 bases). The CDR3 covers 14 residues. From germline, CDR1 is SNHLY and CDR2 FYNNEI. Trimming left V 4 bases short and J 2 bases short, with 9 bases between. The CDR3 nucleotides read TGTGCCAGCAGTGCGGGGGGACGCAATCAGCCCCAGCATTTT. Translation gives CASSAGGRNQPQHF.

This chain connects TRBV21-1 to TRBJ1-3; TRBD1 is the table's D call and was not checked against the DNA. TRBV21-1 is marked as a pseudogene. The CDR3 sequence is 15 residues long. The CDR3 reads CASSLTGDSGNTIYF. The CDR3 nucleotides are TGTGCCAGCAGTTTAACAGGCGACTCTGGAAACACCATATATTTT.

This sequence joins TRBV2 and TRBJ2-3, with a tentative D call TRBD1 (6 bases). Trimming took off 4 bases at V and 5 bases at J, with 13 bases between the two ends. From germline, CDR1 is SNHLY and CDR2 FYNNEI. The CDR3 consists of 14 residues. The CDR3 bases are TGTGCCAGCAGTGTTGGGCAGGGGATAGATACGCAGTATTTT. It specifies CASSVGQGIDTQYF. The entire variable domain, with the rest obtained from reference TRBV2 and TRBJ2-3, is as follows: EPEVTQTPSHQVTQMGQEVILRCVPISNHLYFYWYRQILGQKVEFLVSFYNNEISEKSEIFDDQFSVERPDGSNFTLKIRSTKLEDSAMYFCASSVGQGIDTQYFGPGTRLTVL.

The rearrangement uses TRBV24-1 and TRBJ2-1; TRBD1 matches 9 bases. Germline CDR1 reads KGHDR; CDR2 reads SFDVKD. CDR3 length: 16 residues. V lost 1 base, J lost 5 bases, and 5 bases stayed unmatched. For the CDR3, the DNA is TGTGCCACCAGTGATTTCGGAGGGACAGGGAACAATGAGCAGTTCTTC. This sequence encodes CATSDFGGTGNNEQFF.

The chain has TRBV5-1 and TRBJ2-7; weak D call: TRBD2 (5 bases). V lost 5 bases to trimming and J lost 0 bases, with 12 bases between them. From germline, CDR1 is SGHRS and CDR2 YFSETQ. This CDR3 is built from 14 residues. This chain's CDR3 is CASRVAGDSYEQYF. CDR3 nucleotides: TGCGCCAGCAGGGTTGCGGGTGACTCCTACGAGCAGTACTTC.

The genes are TRBV18 and TRBJ2-1, with 9 bases identical to TRBD2. This CDR3 is 16 amino acids long. The V and J ends lost 2 bases and 8 bases, in that order; junction bases with no gene match: 10. Germline CDR1 and CDR2: KGHSH and LQKENI. In DNA, the CDR3 is TGTGCCAGCTCACCAGTAGCGGGGGCGCATGGGGATGAGCAGTTCTTC. The encoded protein is CASSPVAGAHGDEQFF.

The chain couples TRBV13 to TRBJ2-7; 13 bases are a match to TRBD2. V was clipped by 7 bases and J by 3 bases; unmatched bases: 3. The germline V gene has CDR1 PRHDT and CDR2 FYEKMQ (reference sequence). There are 14 residues in the CDR3. CDR3: CASTTSGRDYEQYF. The CDR3 nucleotides read TGTGCCAGCACCACTAGCGGGAGGGACTACGAGCAGTACTTC.

The gene calls are TRBV2 and TRBJ1-2, with TRBD1 as a possible D gene (6 bases). Germline values: CDR1 SNHLY, CDR2 FYNNEI. The CDR3 spans 13 residues. Trimming left V 8 bases short and J 4 bases short, with 14 bases between. The CDR3 nucleotides are TGTGCCAGCTGGGGTGGGGGCAGCTATGGCTACACCTTC. It translates to CASWGGGSYGYTF.

The chain recombines TRBV27 with TRBJ2-7; 9 positions agree with TRBD1. Germline CDR1 and CDR2: MNHEY and SMNVEV (reference sequence). V dropped 4 bases and J dropped 4; count of bases not matched to a gene: 8. This CDR3 contains 15 residues. CDR3 residues: CASSSAGTGSYEQYF. The CDR3 DNA sequence: TGTGCCAGCAGTTCCGCCGGGACAGGGTCTTACGAGCAGTACTTC.